Sequencing of this T cell receptor beta chain was carried out in a study of T cells in Graves' hyperthyroidism and ophthalmopathy. About the study: It was at initial diagnosis, before any treatment, that peripheral blood was collected. Whole-study results and caveats: Ophthalmopathy prediction by the model preceded onset by a median about 6 months.

Amplification targeted TCR beta CDR3 regions from RNA transcripts. Carried out on the TCR CDR3, a first-round RT-PCR used the HTBI primer set. TCRdb ran MiXCR on the multiplex PCR reads and lists one entry per CDR3 protein. Among about 760,000 distinct CDR3 sequences listed, roughly a third were seen once. Comment on this clonotype: The target antigen is unknown.

Uncontrolled infection, other autoimmune disease, pregnancy or lactation disqualified patients from enrolment. The diagnostic basis comprised clinical symptoms, serum thyroxine and TRAb, thyroid ultrasound and orbital computed tomography. The CDR3 has 15 amino acids. Germline CDR1 reads SEHNR; CDR2 reads FQNEAQ (reference sequence). Between the trimmed V and J ends, which lost 5 bases and 1 base, there was a span of 11 bases. The sequenced sample consisted of blood. V gene TRBV7-9 combines with J gene TRBJ2-2, with D possibly TRBD1 on 6 matching bases. This TCR was recovered from a woman aged 40 to 49 with Graves' hyperthyroidism. Written as DNA, the CDR3 is TGTGCCAGCAGCCCCCCGGGACAGAACACCGGGGAGCTGTTTTTT. Translation: CASSPPGQNTGELFF.